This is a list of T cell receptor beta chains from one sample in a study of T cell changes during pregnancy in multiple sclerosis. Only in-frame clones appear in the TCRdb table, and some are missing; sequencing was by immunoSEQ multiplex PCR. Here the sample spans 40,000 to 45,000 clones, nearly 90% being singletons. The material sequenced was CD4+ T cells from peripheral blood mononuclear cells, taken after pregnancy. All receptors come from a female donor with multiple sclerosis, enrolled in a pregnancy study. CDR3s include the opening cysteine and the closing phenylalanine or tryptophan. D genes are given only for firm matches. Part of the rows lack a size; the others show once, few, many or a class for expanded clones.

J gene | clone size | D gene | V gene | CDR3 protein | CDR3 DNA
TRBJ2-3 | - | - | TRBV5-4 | CASSPGEIGYTQYF | TGTGCCAGCAGCCCCGGGGAGATAGGGTATACGCAGTATTTT
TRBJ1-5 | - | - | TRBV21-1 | CASSKGSEDSNQPQHF | TGTGCCAGCAGCAAAGGGTCAGAGGATAGCAATCAGCCCCAGCATTTT
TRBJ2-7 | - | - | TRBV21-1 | CASSWGGENEQYF | TGTGCCAGCAGCTGGGGAGGCGAAAACGAGCAGTACTTC
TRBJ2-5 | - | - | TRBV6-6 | CASSAREETQYF | TGTGCCAGCAGTGCTAGAGAAGAGACCCAGTACTTC
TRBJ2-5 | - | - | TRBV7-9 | CASSYRGGETQYF | TGTGCCAGCAGCTATAGAGGTGGGGAGACCCAGTACTTC
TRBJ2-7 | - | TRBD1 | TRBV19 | CASSISVDRGVYEQYF | TGTGCCAGTAGTATAAGCGTGGACAGGGGTGTTTACGAGCAGTACTTC
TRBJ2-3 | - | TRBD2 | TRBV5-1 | CASSLGGLAGADTQYF | TGCGCCAGCAGCTTGGGCGGACTAGCGGGGGCAGATACGCAGTATTTT
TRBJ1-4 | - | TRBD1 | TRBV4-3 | CASSPRDRVNEKLFF | TGCGCCAGCAGCCCACGGGACAGGGTCAATGAAAAACTGTTTTTT
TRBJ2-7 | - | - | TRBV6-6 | CASGWGDGNEQYF | TGTGCCAGCGGATGGGGGGATGGGAACGAGCAGTACTTC
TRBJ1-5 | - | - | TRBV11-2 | CASSPRLNQPQHF | TGTGCCAGCAGCCCTAGATTAAATCAGCCCCAGCATTTT
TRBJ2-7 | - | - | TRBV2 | CASSSRTGIREQYF | TGTGCCAGCAGTTCCAGGACGGGGATTCGGGAGCAGTACTTC
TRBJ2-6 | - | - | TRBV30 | CARAGVFSGANVLTF | TGTGCCCGGGCAGGGGTCTTCTCTGGGGCCAACGTCCTGACTTTC
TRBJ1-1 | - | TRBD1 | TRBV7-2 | CASRRDRVGTEAFF | TGTGCCAGCAGACGGGACAGGGTCGGCACTGAAGCTTTCTTT
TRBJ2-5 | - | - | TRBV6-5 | CASSYQGLIQETQYF | TGTGCCAGCAGTTACCAGGGGCTTATCCAAGAGACCCAGTACTTC
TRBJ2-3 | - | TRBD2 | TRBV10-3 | CAIGEGRARTDTQYF | TGTGCCATCGGGGAGGGGCGAGCCCGGACAGATACGCAGTATTTT
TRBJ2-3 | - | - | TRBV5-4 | CASSLDGRVADTQYF | TGTGCCAGCAGCTTGGACGGCAGGGTGGCAGATACGCAGTATTTT
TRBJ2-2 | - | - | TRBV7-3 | CASSRDSYTGELFF | TGTGCCAGCAGCCGGGACTCATACACCGGGGAGCTGTTTTTT
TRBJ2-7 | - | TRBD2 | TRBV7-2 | CASSLGGGYEQYF | TGTGCCAGCAGCTTAGGCGGGGGCTACGAGCAGTACTTC
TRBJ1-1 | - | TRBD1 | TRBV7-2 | CASSGTVRNTEAFF | TGTGCCAGCAGCGGGACAGTCAGGAACACTGAAGCTTTCTTT
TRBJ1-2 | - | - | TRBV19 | CASSIFSSGGGYGYTF | TGTGCCAGTAGTATTTTTAGTTCGGGAGGAGGATATGGCTACACCTTC
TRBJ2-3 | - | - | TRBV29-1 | CSVGGGQTDTQYF | TGCAGCGTTGGCGGGGGCCAGACAGATACGCAGTATTTT
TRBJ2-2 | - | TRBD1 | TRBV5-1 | CASSLWDRGNTGELFF | TGCGCCAGCAGCTTGTGGGACAGGGGAAACACCGGGGAGCTGTTTTTT
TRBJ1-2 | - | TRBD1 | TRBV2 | CASSDPFRGPGYTF | TGTGCCAGCAGTGATCCCTTCAGGGGGCCCGGCTACACCTTC
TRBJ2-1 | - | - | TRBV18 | CASSLQLNNEQFF | TGTGCCAGCTCACTTCAACTTAACAATGAGCAGTTCTTC
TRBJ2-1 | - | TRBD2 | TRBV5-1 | CASSSTLAGGRYNEQFF | TGCGCCAGCAGCTCGACACTAGCGGGGGGACGATACAATGAGCAGTTCTTC
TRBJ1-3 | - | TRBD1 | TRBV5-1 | CASSPRSGTGGNTIYF | TGCGCCAGCAGCCCCCGCTCCGGGACAGGTGGAAACACCATATATTTT
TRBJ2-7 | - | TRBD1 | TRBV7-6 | CVSSPLSGTGTHEQYF | TGTGTCAGCAGCCCATTATCCGGGACAGGGACGCACGAGCAGTACTTC
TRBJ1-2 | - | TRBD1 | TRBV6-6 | CASSLTGMYGYTF | TGTGCCAGCAGTCTGACAGGGATGTACGGCTACACCTTC
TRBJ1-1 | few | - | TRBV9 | CASSVGGAVNTEAFF | TGTGCCAGCAGCGTAGGTGGGGCCGTGAACACTGAAGCTTTCTTT
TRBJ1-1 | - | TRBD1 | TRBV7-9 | CASSLLQGATEAFF | TGTGCCAGCAGCCTACTGCAGGGGGCCACTGAAGCTTTCTTT
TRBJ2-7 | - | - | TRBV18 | CASSGAGDSYEQYF | TGTGCCAGCTCGGGTGCCGGGGACTCCTACGAGCAGTACTTC
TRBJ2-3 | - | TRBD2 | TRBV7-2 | CASSLSLAGVDTQYF | TGTGCCAGCAGCTTATCACTAGCGGGGGTTGATACGCAGTATTTT
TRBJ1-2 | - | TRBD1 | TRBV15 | CATSRPGGQDRGYTF | TGTGCCACCAGCAGGCCCGGGGGACAGGACAGGGGCTACACCTTC
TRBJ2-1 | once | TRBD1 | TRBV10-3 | CAISESTGARTRPQQFF | TGTGCCATCAGTGAGTCGACAGGGGCCCGTACTAGACCTCAGCAGTTCTTC
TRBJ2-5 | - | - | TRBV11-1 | CASSFGGASSITQYF | TGTGCCAGCAGCTTTGGAGGGGCTAGTAGTATTACCCAGTACTTC
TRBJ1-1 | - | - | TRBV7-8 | CASSSTWVGTEAFF | TGTGCCAGCAGCTCGACTTGGGTTGGCACTGAAGCTTTCTTT
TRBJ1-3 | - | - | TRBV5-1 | CASSPSRANLGNTIYF | TGCGCCAGCAGCCCGTCCAGGGCTAATCTAGGAAACACCATATATTTT
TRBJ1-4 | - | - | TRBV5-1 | CASCPDSRHTTNEKLFF | TGCGCCAGCTGCCCCGACAGCAGACACACAACTAATGAAAAACTGTTTTTT
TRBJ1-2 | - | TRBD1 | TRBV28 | CASSLRWTGDGYTF | TGTGCCAGCAGTTTACGGTGGACAGGGGATGGCTACACCTTC
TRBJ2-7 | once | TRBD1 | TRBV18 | CASSHKIPGQGPNEQYF | TGTGCCAGCTCGCACAAGATACCGGGACAGGGTCCCAACGAGCAGTACTTC
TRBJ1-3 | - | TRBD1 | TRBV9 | CASSVDPPGQVSGNTIYF | TGTGCCAGCAGCGTAGACCCTCCGGGACAGGTCTCTGGAAACACCATATATTTT
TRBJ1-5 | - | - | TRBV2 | CASRTGVNQPQHF | TGTGCCAGCAGGACAGGCGTAAATCAGCCCCAGCATTTT
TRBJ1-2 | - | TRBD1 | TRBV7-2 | CASSPNHGTGGSGYTF | TGTGCCAGCAGCCCTAACCACGGGACAGGGGGCTCTGGCTACACCTTC
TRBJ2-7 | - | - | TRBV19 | CASSKQAPYEQYF | TGTGCCAGTAGTAAGCAGGCCCCCTACGAGCAGTACTTC
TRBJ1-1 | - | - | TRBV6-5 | CASRLGTLNTEAFF | TGTGCCAGCAGACTCGGGACACTTAACACTGAAGCTTTCTTT
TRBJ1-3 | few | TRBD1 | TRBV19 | CASSRRTGGNTIYF | TGTGCCAGTAGCCGCCGGACAGGTGGAAACACCATATATTTT
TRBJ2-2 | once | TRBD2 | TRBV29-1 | CSAWGGRNTGELFF | TGCAGCGCGTGGGGGGGACGAAACACCGGGGAGCTGTTTTTT
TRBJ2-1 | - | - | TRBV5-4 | CASSLDSVSYNEQFF | TGTGCCAGCAGCTTGGACAGTGTCTCCTACAATGAGCAGTTCTTC
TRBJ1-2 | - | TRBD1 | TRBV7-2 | CASSLAGGLGYTF | TGTGCCAGCAGCTTAGCAGGGGGCCTCGGCTACACCTTC
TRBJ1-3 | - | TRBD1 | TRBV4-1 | CASRSTGTAGNTIYF | TGCGCCAGCAGATCGACAGGGACGGCTGGAAACACCATATATTTT
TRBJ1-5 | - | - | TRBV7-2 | CASSFSRGDQPQHF | TGTGCCAGCAGCTTTAGCAGGGGAGATCAGCCCCAGCATTTT
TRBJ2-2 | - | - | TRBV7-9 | CASSLQTATGELFF | TGTGCCAGCAGCTTACAGACAGCCACCGGGGAGCTGTTTTTT
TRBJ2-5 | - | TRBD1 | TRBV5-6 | CASSSPHGQVEETQYF | TGTGCCAGCAGCTCCCCCCACGGACAGGTAGAAGAGACCCAGTACTTC